The TCR beta chain under discussion was sequenced for a study of cytomegalovirus exposure and HLA in healthy donors (dated by TCRdb to between 2016 and 2019). About the study as a whole: A later analysis indicated that the 110 or so validation repertoires were generated on the platform also employed for the approximately 700 repertoires of the first cohort. To predict cytomegalovirus infection status, the study brought together high-throughput TCR immunosequencing, statistical association of individual TCRs with disease status, and machine learning. The study was designed to test whether signatures of past pathogen exposure could be identified by cataloging public T cell receptors. A separate validation cohort of 100 to 150 different subjects was used in addition to the 666-subject first cohort. Study-level results and caveats: Across donors, most TCR sequences were observed very rarely, whereas some public TCRs were present in many individuals. Of the cluster scores, 85% to 95% were above 0 in a later analysis, which found that TCRs clustered in the first cohort also tended to co-occur in the 120 validation repertoires. In the study, approximately 150 TCR beta chains were listed as associated with cytomegalovirus. A later analysis lacked HLA typing for the validation cohort, so it scored co-occurrence in that cohort across all 110 or so repertoires. Three of the identified cytomegalovirus-associated TCR beta chains were confirmed in vitro to be specific for cytomegalovirus antigens. Cytomegalovirus status was reported to be diagnosed by the classifier with high specificity and sensitivity in both the original and validation cohorts. The authors suggested that the approach could potentially be extended to other disease states and immunological phenotypes.

Donors formed part of the validation cohort, which comprised 120 or so subjects and was distinct from the first cohort of 670 or so subjects. Note on this clone: Its antigen specificity is not known. No qualities accompany the bases; no much larger clone lies one base away.

The cysteine opens and the phenylalanine closes a CDR3 of 16 amino acids. CDR3 DNA only is kept here, 48 bases in frame from base 1. Between the V and J ends, shortened by 5 bases and 2 bases respectively, the junction contains 18 bases. From a lookup of the germline V gene (reference sequence), CDR1 and CDR2 are MNHEY and SMNVEV. Receptor libraries were prepared by the immunoSEQ multiplex PCR assay. Per the source publication's procedure: A statistical classification framework was built to diagnose cytomegalovirus status from the catalog of TCR beta chain sequences. TCRdb mirrors the immuneACCESS table, restricted to in-frame sequences. Some clones are absent from its copies; in checked studies, under half trace to an unresolved V gene, and the reason for the others is unknown. Clonal size and the V and J genes are those of that table, whereas D and trimming came from the DNA. The sample data list around 130,000 clones, and approximately 81% of these were observed just once. The ten largest clonotypes hold approximately 2% of the sample.

The chain couples TRBV27 to TRBJ1-2; the D gene is possibly TRBD1, with 6 bases matching. This clonotype was sampled from a young woman in good health and CMV-seronegative. The sequencing sample was made of PBMCs. The sequenced DNA is TGTGCCAGCAGTCCCTCGCTACAGGGAATCAACTATGGCTACACCTTC. This gives the protein CASSPSLQGINYGYTF.